These T cell receptor beta chains were read from a single sample in a study of cytomegalovirus exposure and HLA in healthy donors. Method: immunoSEQ multiplex PCR; TCRdb's copy keeps in-frame clones and lacks some. The profile covers tens of thousands of clones, with about 80% appearing a single time and more than 2% taken by the ten largest. Sequenced sample: PBMCs. The receptor source for this set is a man younger than 40 in good health and CMV-seronegative. Both conserved end residues are part of each CDR3. Each record gives: V gene, clone size, D gene, J gene, CDR3 protein, CDR3 DNA. A D gene is named only where the DNA matches it firmly. The size of a clone is reported for some rows only, either as once, few or many, or as a class for expanded clones.

>TRBV6-1|NA|TRBD2|TRBJ2-7
CATLAGALYEQYF
TGTGCCACACTAGCGGGAGCGCTTTACGAGCAGTACTTC
>TRBV27|NA|NA|TRBJ2-1
CASSLTRAHEQFF
TGTGCCAGCAGTTTAACCAGGGCACATGAGCAGTTCTTC
>TRBV6-5|NA|NA|TRBJ2-5
CASKQGVETQYF
TGTGCCAGCAAACAGGGAGTCGAGACCCAGTACTTC
>TRBV9|NA|TRBD1|TRBJ2-5
CASSTADRVDETQYF
TGTGCCAGCAGCACCGCGGACAGGGTGGACGAGACCCAGTACTTC
>TRBV27|NA|TRBD1|TRBJ1-5
CASSSRGPDQPQHF
TGTGCCAGCAGTTCCAGGGGGCCCGATCAGCCCCAGCATTTT
>TRBV29-1|NA|NA|TRBJ1-2
CSVEPQDSGYGYTF
TGCAGCGTCGAACCCCAGGACAGTGGCTATGGCTACACCTTC
>TRBV5-1|NA|NA|TRBJ1-1
CASSLPPVNTEAFF
TGCGCCAGCAGCTTGCCTCCTGTAAACACTGAAGCTTTCTTT
>TRBV27|NA|TRBD2|TRBJ2-5
CASSLSGGGRGRKTQYF
TGTGCCAGCAGTTTATCAGGAGGAGGGAGGGGTCGGAAGACCCAGTACTTC
>TRBV6-5|NA|NA|TRBJ1-1
CASSNLWSTEAFF
TGTGCCAGCAGTAATCTGTGGAGTACTGAAGCTTTCTTT
>TRBV7-9|once|TRBD2|TRBJ2-7
CSSSLGWDGTPRGGHEQYF
TGTTCCAGCAGCTTAGGATGGGACGGGACGCCTCGGGGGGGACACGAGCAGTACTTC
>TRBV27|NA|NA|TRBJ2-1
CASSHQDRYNEQFF
TGTGCCAGCAGCCATCAAGACAGATACAATGAGCAGTTCTTC
>TRBV6-5|NA|TRBD1|TRBJ1-5
CASSQTGGHQPQHF
TGTGCCAGCAGTCAGACAGGGGGGCATCAGCCCCAGCATTTT
>TRBV6-5|NA|TRBD1|TRBJ2-5
CASSPFRGRRETQYF
TGTGCCAGCAGCCCGTTCAGGGGGCGCAGGGAGACCCAGTACTTC
>TRBV2|few|TRBD1|TRBJ1-2
CASRADRGPYGYTF
TGTGCCAGCAGGGCGGACAGGGGGCCCTATGGCTACACCTTC
>TRBV28|NA|NA|TRBJ1-2
CASRKTGAPLNGYTF
TGTGCCAGCAGAAAGACAGGTGCACCCTTGAATGGCTACACCTTC
>TRBV7-6|once|NA|TRBJ2-5
CASSARGETQYF
TGTGCCAGCAGCGCTAGAGGGGAGACCCAGTACTTC
>TRBV7-9|NA|TRBD1|TRBJ1-1
CASSLASRGHTEAFF
TGTGCCAGCAGCTTAGCAAGCAGGGGGCACACTGAAGCTTTCTTT
>TRBV4-3|NA|NA|TRBJ2-1
CASSSTAVTNYNEQFF
TGCGCCAGCAGCAGTACAGCGGTAACTAACTACAATGAGCAGTTCTTC
>TRBV6-1|NA|NA|TRBJ2-7
CASSEQGFYEQYF
TGTGCCAGCAGTGAGCAGGGATTTTACGAGCAGTACTTC
>TRBV6-6|once|NA|TRBJ1-2
CASSSGPGYGYTF
TGTGCCAGCAGCTCAGGGCCGGGCTATGGCTACACCTTC
>TRBV5-1|NA|NA|TRBJ2-7
CASSFRDNSYEQYF
TGCGCCAGCAGCTTCCGGGACAACTCCTACGAGCAGTACTTC
>TRBV10-3|NA|NA|TRBJ2-7
CAISESRSEQYF
TGTGCCATCAGTGAGTCAAGGAGCGAGCAGTACTTC
>TRBV6-6|NA|NA|TRBJ2-3
CASSYLGTDTQYF
TGTGCCAGCAGTTACCTAGGCACAGATACGCAGTATTTT
>TRBV27|NA|NA|TRBJ1-3
CASSYNSGNTIYF
TGTGCCAGCAGTTACAACTCTGGAAACACCATATATTTT
>TRBV10-1|NA|TRBD2|TRBJ2-7
CASSEGLAGPTSYEQYF
TGCGCCAGCAGTGAGGGACTAGCGGGACCAACCTCCTACGAGCAGTACTTC
>TRBV5-1|NA|TRBD1|TRBJ2-6
CASSFLTGGNSGANVLTF
TGCGCCAGCAGCTTCCTGACAGGGGGAAACTCTGGGGCCAACGTCCTGACTTTC
>TRBV18|NA|TRBD2|TRBJ2-3
CASSRMSGGTDTQYF
TGTGCCAGCTCACGAATGAGCGGGGGCACAGATACGCAGTATTTT
>TRBV29-1|NA|NA|TRBJ2-1
CSVVEGEDYNEQFF
TGCAGCGTTGTTGAGGGAGAAGACTACAATGAGCAGTTCTTC
>TRBV11-1|few|NA|TRBJ2-5
CASTPEGVETQYF
TGTGCCAGCACCCCCGAAGGGGTAGAGACCCAGTACTTC
>TRBV28|NA|NA|TRBJ1-5
CASKERAQGPQHF
TGTGCCAGCAAGGAGAGAGCCCAAGGGCCCCAGCATTTT
>TRBV9|NA|NA|TRBJ2-7
CASSLGTFNYEQYF
TGTGCCAGCAGCTTAGGGACTTTCAACTACGAGCAGTACTTC
>TRBV2|once|TRBD2|TRBJ2-1
CASRPGLAYNEQFF
TGTGCCAGCAGACCGGGACTAGCCTACAATGAGCAGTTCTTC
>TRBV28|NA|NA|TRBJ1-5
CASSSGFNRAQHF
TGTGCCAGCAGTTCAGGGTTCAATCGAGCCCAGCATTTT
>TRBV6-4|NA|NA|TRBJ2-3
CASSPIAASTDTQYF
TGTGCCAGCAGCCCGATAGCGGCCAGCACAGATACGCAGTATTTT
>TRBV7-9|NA|NA|TRBJ1-1
CASSLTQNTEAFF
TGTGCCAGCAGCTTGACACAGAACACTGAAGCTTTCTTT
>TRBV6-5|few|NA|TRBJ1-2
CASLGPLGYTF
TGTGCCAGCCTGGGGCCTTTAGGCTACACCTTC
>TRBV7-2|NA|NA|TRBJ2-3
CASSLDLSDTQYF
TGTGCCAGCAGCTTAGATCTTAGTGATACGCAGTATTTT
>TRBV7-2|NA|NA|TRBJ2-5
CASSFGQQETQYF
TGTGCCAGCAGCTTCGGACAGCAAGAGACCCAGTACTTC
>TRBV19|few|NA|TRBJ2-2
CASSTLKNTGELFF
TGTGCCAGTAGTACCTTAAAGAACACCGGGGAGCTGTTTTTT
>TRBV5-4|few|TRBD1|TRBJ1-2
CASSLGTGGKDYGYTF
TGTGCCAGCAGCTTGGGGACAGGGGGTAAGGACTATGGCTACACCTTC
>TRBV9|NA|TRBD2|TRBJ2-1
CASSPNSGPYNEQFF
TGTGCCAGCAGCCCAAATAGCGGGCCCTACAATGAGCAGTTCTTC
>TRBV19|NA|NA|TRBJ1-5
CASSRFSNQPQHF
TGTGCCAGTAGTCGTTTTAGCAATCAGCCCCAGCATTTT